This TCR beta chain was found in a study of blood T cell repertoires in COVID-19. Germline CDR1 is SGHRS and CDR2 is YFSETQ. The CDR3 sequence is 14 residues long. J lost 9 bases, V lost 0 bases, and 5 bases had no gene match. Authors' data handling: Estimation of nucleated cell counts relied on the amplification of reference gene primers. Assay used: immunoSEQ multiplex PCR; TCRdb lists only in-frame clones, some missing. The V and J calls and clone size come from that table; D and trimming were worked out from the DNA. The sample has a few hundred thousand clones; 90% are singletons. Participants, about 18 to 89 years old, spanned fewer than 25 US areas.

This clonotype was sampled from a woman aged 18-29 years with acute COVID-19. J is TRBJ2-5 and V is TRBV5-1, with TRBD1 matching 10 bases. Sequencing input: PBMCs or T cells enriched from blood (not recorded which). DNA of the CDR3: TGCGCCAGCAGCTTGGGAGGACAGGGGGATGCCCAGTACTTC. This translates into CASSLGGQGDAQYF.